These 20 T cell receptor beta chains came from one sample sequenced in a study of early T cells in non-severe SARS-CoV-2 infection. One entry per CDR3 protein results from TCRdb running MiXCR on the 5' RACE reads. The sample includes 45,000 or so distinct CDR3 sequences, about a quarter of them seen just once. The source was whole blood, collected at baseline. The receptors here all came from an adult who was a healthcare worker with PCR-confirmed SARS-CoV-2 infection or an uninfected control (not recorded which).

This clonotype showed up many times. The chain is built from TRBV7-2 and TRBJ1-1; 8 bases agree with TRBD1. This CDR3 is built from 16 residues. The V and J ends lost 3 bases and 1 base, in that order; junction bases with no gene match: 7. From germline, CDR1 is SGHTA and CDR2 FQGNSA. The DNA of the CDR3 is TGTGCCAGCAGCTTGGGGACAGGCTATGGGAACACTGAAGCTTTCTTT. This sequence encodes CASSLGTGYGNTEAFF. Looking up the rest from reference TRBV7-2 and TRBJ1-1 gives the full variable domain: GAGVSQSPSNKVTEKGKDVELRCDPISGHTALYWYRQSLGQGLEFLIYFQGNSAPDKSGLPSDRFSAERTGGSVSTLTIQRTQQEDSAVYLCASSLGTGYGNTEAFFGQGTRLTVV.

In nucleotides, the CDR3 is TGTGCCAGCAGCTTGGATAAGACAGGGCTTACCTATGGCTACACCTTC. This codes for CASSLDKTGLTYGYTF. The chain combines TRBV5-6 with TRBJ1-2; TRBD1 matches 7 bases. This CDR3 contains 16 residues. The ends lost 0 bases at V and 4 bases at J; junction bases unmatched: 9. Germline CDR1 SGHDT, CDR2 YYEEEE.

This clonotype was counted a few times. Here the CDR3 DNA reads TGTGCCAGCAGTCTCCGGGACAGGGTAAGGTGGGAAGCTTTCTTT. Translated, it gives CASSLRDRVRWEAFF. The chain has TRBV6-2 or TRBV6-3 and TRBJ1-1; 9 bases align to TRBD1. V lost 5 bases to trimming and J lost 8 bases; unmatched junction nucleotides: 12. Looked up from germline, CDR1 is MNHEY and CDR2 is SVGEGT. CDR3 length: 15 residues.

There are a few counts of this clonotype. The rearrangement links TRBV5-1 to TRBJ2-4; D uncertain. Per germline, CDR1 SGHRS and CDR2 YFSETQ. V lost 4 bases, J lost 2 bases, and 19 bases lay in between. The CDR3 is 17 residues long. CDR3 region: CASSRGRSGRSKNIQYF. CDR3 bases: TGCGCCAGCAGCCGAGGTCGGTCCGGGCGGTCCAAAAACATTCAGTACTTC.

The rearrangement links TRBV12-3 or TRBV12-4 to TRBJ2-3; D not certain. The ends were cut back, 1 base at V and 5 bases at J, with 4 bases in the middle. This CDR3 spans 12 amino acids. The CDR3 protein is CASSLVLDTQYF. The DNA for the CDR3 is TGTGCCAGCAGTTTAGTGCTAGATACGCAGTATTTT.

As DNA, the CDR3 is TGCGCCAGCAGCTCCGGGGGCCTGGACAATGAGCAGTTCTTC. This codes for CASSSGGLDNEQFF. V usage is TRBV5-1 and J usage is TRBJ2-1, with D perhaps given as TRBD1 or TRBD2 (6 bases each). The CDR3 contains 14 residues. Germline V gene data show CDR1 as SGHRS and CDR2 as YFSETQ. V shed 3 bases and J shed 5 bases, with 12 bases lying between them. Based on the CDR3 plus reference TRBV5-1 and TRBJ2-1, the full variable domain is KAGVTQTPRYLIKTRGQQVTLSCSPISGHRSVSWYQQTPGQGLQFLFEYFSETQRNKGNFPGRFSGRQFSNSRSEMNVSTLELGDSALYLCASSSGGLDNEQFFGPGTRLTVL.

The sample holds a few counts of this clonotype. The rearrangement links TRBV7-9 to TRBJ1-3; D unresolved. V lost 3 bases and J lost 7, with 13 bases in between. The CDR3 sequence is 14 residues long. Germline V lookup: CDR1 SEHNR, CDR2 FQNEAQ (reference sequence). CDR3 amino acids: CASSLAESGNTIYF. CDR3 in DNA: TGTGCCAGCAGCTTGGCGGAGTCGGGTAACACCATATATTTT. The variable domain in full, with the rest retrieved from reference TRBV7-9 and TRBJ1-3, is DTGVSQNPRHKITKRGQNVTFRCDPISEHNRLYWYRQTLGQGPEFLTYFQNEAQLEKSRLLSDRFSAERPKGSFSTLEIQRTEQGDSAMYLCASSLAESGNTIYFGEGSWLTVV.

This chain connects TRBV29-1 to TRBJ1-2; D perhaps matches TRBD1 (6 bases). CDR3 length equals 11 residues. Germline V gene data show CDR1 as SQVTM and CDR2 as ANQGSEA. V gave up 6 bases and J gave up 4 bases, with 9 bases separating them. The CDR3 DNA sequence: TGCAGCGTATCGGACAGCTATGGCTACACCTTC. It specifies CSVSDSYGYTF.

The chain joins TRBV29-1 to TRBJ2-4; 8 bases match TRBD1. The CDR3 spans 13 residues. Trimming at V came to 5 bases and at J to 6 bases, leaving 6 bases not matched to a gene. Germline V gene lookup returns CDR1 SQVTM and CDR2 ANQGSEA. CDR3 sequence: CSVYSGQGNIQYF. The CDR3 nucleotides are TGCAGCGTTTATTCTGGACAGGGAAACATTCAGTACTTC.

The V and J genes are TRBV7-4 and TRBJ1-4; no clear D gene. The germline V gene has CDR1 SGHVT and CDR2 SQSDAQ. V lost 8 bases, J lost 8 bases, and 21 bases lay in between. This CDR3 region has 15 residues. The CDR3 region is CASLHGSRLREKLFF. CDR3 nucleotides: TGTGCCAGCCTACACGGGAGCAGGCTTAGAGAAAAACTGTTTTTT.

The chain has TRBV7-3 and TRBJ2-3; TRBD1 aligns across 8 bases. Germline V CDR1 and CDR2: SGHTA, FQGTGA. The junction had 8 bases not matched to a gene; V was cut back by 10 bases and J by 2 bases. This CDR3 has 14 residues. The CDR3 protein is CATRRGRDTDTQYF. The CDR3 region has the DNA TGTGCCACACGCAGGGGGCGAGACACAGATACGCAGTATTTT.

The sample holds many counts of this clonotype. The rearrangement joins TRBV10-3 to TRBJ2-7; a weak D match, TRBD2 (6 bases). The length of the CDR3 is 16 residues. CDR1 and CDR2 (germline): ENHRY, SYGVKD. Trimming left V 3 bases short and J 1 base short, with 16 bases between. CDR3 sequence reads: CAISDPISRGSYEQYF. The CDR3 nucleotides read TGTGCCATCAGTGATCCGATTTCGCGGGGTTCCTACGAGCAGTACTTC.

The chain is built from TRBV7-2 and TRBJ2-7, with D maybe TRBD2 (7 bases). The V gene's germline CDR1 is SGHTA and CDR2 FQGNSA. The V gene lost 10 bases and the J gene lost 6 bases, with 16 bases spanning the gap. This CDR3 has 12 residues. The CDR3 coding sequence is TGTGCCACCGCTAGGGGGGGGCGCGAGCAGTACTTC. This encodes CATARGGREQYF.

This clonotype was seen a handful of times. This chain joins TRBV4-1 and TRBJ2-7; 10 bases align to TRBD1. This CDR3 region has 16 residues. Unmatched junction bases numbered 7, after V lost 4 bases and J lost 1 base. Per germline, CDR1 MGHRA and CDR2 YSYEKL. CDR3 in DNA: TGCGCCAGCAGCCCGGAGGGGACAGGGGCGTCCTACGAGCAGTACTTC. Its protein is CASSPEGTGASYEQYF.

V gene TRBV19 combines with J gene TRBJ2-3; 12 bases line up with TRBD2. The CDR3 is 17 residues long. Trimming at V came to 5 bases and at J to 2 bases, leaving 8 bases not matched to a gene. Germline CDR1 reads LNHDA; CDR2 reads SQIVND (reference sequence). The CDR3 reads CASSRGLAGLPTDTQYF. As DNA, the CDR3 is TGTGCCAGTAGTCGGGGACTAGCGGGCCTCCCCACAGATACGCAGTATTTT.

The sample holds many counts of this clonotype. The J gene is TRBJ1-2, the V gene TRBV18; no firm D call. Germline V gene sequence: CDR1 KGHSH, CDR2 LQKENI. V shed 1 base and J shed 0 bases, with 18 bases lying between them. The length of the CDR3 is 18 residues. The CDR3 region has the DNA TGTGCCAGCTCACCACGAAGAGGGAAGGAGGGTCCTAACTATGGCTACACCTTC. Translation: CASSPRRGKEGPNYGYTF.

This clonotype was counted many times. The V gene is TRBV2, the J gene TRBJ1-6; 8 positions agree with TRBD1. V trimming: 7 bases; J trimming: 9 bases; junction bases outside the gene matches: 8. Germline CDR1 reads SNHLY; CDR2 reads FYNNEI. The CDR3 sequence is 14 residues long. CDR3 sequence: CASTRTGSSSPLHF. CDR3 in DNA: TGTGCCAGCACCCGGACAGGGTCAAGTTCACCCCTCCACTTT.

The rearrangement joins TRBV20-1 to TRBJ1-4; D not resolved. V lost 0 bases to trimming and J lost 9 bases, with 5 bases between them. Germline V gives CDR1 DFQATT, CDR2 SNEGSKA (reference sequence). This CDR3 is 11 amino acids long. In nucleotides, the CDR3 is TGCAGTGCTAGAGATGGGAAAAAACTGTTTTTT. It is translated as CSARDGKKLFF.

This clonotype was observed a few times. This rearrangement joins TRBV15 to TRBJ2-7; D is unclear. Looked up from germline, CDR1 is LNHNV and CDR2 is YYDKDF (reference sequence). Between the trimmed V and J ends, which lost 2 bases and 8 bases, there was a span of 10 bases. The CDR3 runs 12 residues. The CDR3 nucleotides are TGTGCCACCAGCAGACCCTCGGGTCAGCAGTACTTC. Protein product: CATSRPSGQQYF.

The chain couples TRBV20-1 to TRBJ2-1; 9 bases are a match to TRBD1. Germline V gene data show CDR1 as DFQATT and CDR2 as SNEGSKA (reference sequence). CDR3 size: 14 residues. V lost 5 bases, J lost 6 bases, and 8 bases stayed unmatched. The CDR3 DNA reads as TGCAGTGCTCCTCCGGGACAGGGTTTCAATGAGCAGTTCTTC. Encoded protein: CSAPPGQGFNEQFF.